This T cell receptor (beta chain) was documented in a study of T cell responses to AZD1222 COVID-19 vaccine. Study-wide results and caveats: Spike was spanned by vaccine-associated CD4 TCRs, with dominance at 160-218 and 743-854.

Concerning this clone itself: Its antigen remains unidentified.

The table came from immunoSEQ multiplex PCR; TCRdb's copy has only in-frame clones and leaves some out. Of tens of thousands of clones listed, about 80% are singletons. J was trimmed by 1 base and V by 3 bases; bases with no gene match: 11. This CDR3 is built from 17 residues. The sequence was obtained from an adult in good health. The material was peripheral blood, obtained on day 0 of AZD1222 vaccination. The chain couples TRBV5-7 to TRBJ1-2; 8 bases agree with TRBD1. TRBV5-7 is noted as an ORF with a role that remains uncertain. The CDR3 sequence: CASSSPGTGGVNYGYTF. CDR3 coding DNA: TGTGCCAGCAGCTCCCCCGGGACAGGAGGTGTTAACTATGGCTACACCTTC.